A selection of T cell receptor beta chains follows, all from one sample in a study of OX40 agonist ivuxolimab in advanced cancers. Here immunoSEQ multiplex PCR was the method, and the copy in TCRdb shows in-frame clones only, minus some. Among 50,000 to 60,000 clones listed, under 90% were seen once. Sequences were derived from CD4+ or CD8+ T cells sorted from blood, sampled in a trial of the OX40 agonist ivuxolimab. All receptors derive from an adult with an advanced solid tumor such as melanoma, head and neck, liver or kidney cancer. The CDR3 runs from the conserved cysteine through the conserved F or W.

V gene,CDR3 protein
TRBV18,CASSPIGQGVSPQFF
TRBV4-3,CASSQLTGPYEQYF
TRBV19,CASSHDTEYGYTF
TRBV7-9,CASSHTGVLNYGYTF
TRBV18,CASSPQGVSDGELFF
TRBV11-3,CASSLVGYEQFF
TRBV6-5,CASSGMGNGYTF
TRBV7-6,CASSSREGTEAFF
TRBV25-1,CASSFRWSSPLHF
TRBV7-2,CASSLMGNTDTQYF
TRBV28,CASTFGGDYEQYF
TRBV7-3,CASSPTSGTYNEQFF